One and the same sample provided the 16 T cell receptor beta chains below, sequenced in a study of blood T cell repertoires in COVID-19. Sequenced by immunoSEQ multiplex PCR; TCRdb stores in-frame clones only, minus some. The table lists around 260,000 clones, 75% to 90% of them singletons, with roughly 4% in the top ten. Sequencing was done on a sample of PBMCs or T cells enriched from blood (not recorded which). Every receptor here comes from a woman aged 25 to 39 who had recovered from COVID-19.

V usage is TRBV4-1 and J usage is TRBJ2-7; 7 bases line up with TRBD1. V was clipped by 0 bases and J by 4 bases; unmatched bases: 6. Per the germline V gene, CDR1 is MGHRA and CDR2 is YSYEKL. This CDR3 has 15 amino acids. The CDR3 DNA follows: TGCGCCAGCAGCCAAGAATCACAGGGGTTATACGAGCAGTACTTC. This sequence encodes CASSQESQGLYEQYF.

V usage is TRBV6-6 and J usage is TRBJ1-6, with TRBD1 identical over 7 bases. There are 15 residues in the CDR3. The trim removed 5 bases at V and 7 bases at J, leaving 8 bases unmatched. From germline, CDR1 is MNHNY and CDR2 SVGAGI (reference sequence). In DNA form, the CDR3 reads TGTGCCAGCAGTGATCGACAGGGCCTCAATTCACCCCTCCACTTT. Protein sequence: CASSDRQGLNSPLHF.

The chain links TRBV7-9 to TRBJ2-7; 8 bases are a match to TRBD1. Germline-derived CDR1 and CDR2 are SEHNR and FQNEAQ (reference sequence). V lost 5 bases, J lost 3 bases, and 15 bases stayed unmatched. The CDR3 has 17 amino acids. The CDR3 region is CASSDIYGGQESYEQYF. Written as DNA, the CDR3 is TGTGCCAGCAGCGATATTTATGGGGGACAGGAGAGCTACGAGCAGTACTTC.

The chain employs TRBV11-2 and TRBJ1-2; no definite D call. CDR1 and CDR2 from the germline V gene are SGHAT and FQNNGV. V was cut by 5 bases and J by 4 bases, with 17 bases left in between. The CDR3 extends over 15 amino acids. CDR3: CASSLGGLSSYGYTF. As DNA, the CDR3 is TGTGCCAGCAGCCTAGGAGGGTTGAGTTCCTATGGCTACACCTTC.

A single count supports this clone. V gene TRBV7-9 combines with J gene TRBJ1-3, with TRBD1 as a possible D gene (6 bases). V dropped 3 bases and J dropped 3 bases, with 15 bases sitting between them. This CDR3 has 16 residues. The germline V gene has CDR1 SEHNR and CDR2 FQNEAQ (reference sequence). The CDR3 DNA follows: TGTGCCAGCAGCTTGGGACAAAGGTTCGGTGGAAACACCATATATTTT. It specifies CASSLGQRFGGNTIYF. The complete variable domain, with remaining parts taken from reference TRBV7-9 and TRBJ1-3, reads DTGVSQNPRHKITKRGQNVTFRCDPISEHNRLYWYRQTLGQGPEFLTYFQNEAQLEKSRLLSDRFSAERPKGSFSTLEIQRTEQGDSAMYLCASSLGQRFGGNTIYFGEGSWLTVV.

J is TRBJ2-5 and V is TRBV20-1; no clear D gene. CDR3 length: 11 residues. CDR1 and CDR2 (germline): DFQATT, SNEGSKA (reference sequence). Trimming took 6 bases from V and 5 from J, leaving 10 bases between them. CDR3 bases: TGCAGTGCCCGGGTATGGGAGACCCAGTACTTC. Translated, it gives CSARVWETQYF.

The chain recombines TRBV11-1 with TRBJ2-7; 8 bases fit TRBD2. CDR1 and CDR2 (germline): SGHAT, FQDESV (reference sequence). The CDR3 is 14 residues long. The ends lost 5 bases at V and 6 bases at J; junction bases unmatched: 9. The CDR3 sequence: CASSRREGFSEQYF. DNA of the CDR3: TGTGCCAGCAGCCGCCGGGAGGGGTTCTCCGAGCAGTACTTC.

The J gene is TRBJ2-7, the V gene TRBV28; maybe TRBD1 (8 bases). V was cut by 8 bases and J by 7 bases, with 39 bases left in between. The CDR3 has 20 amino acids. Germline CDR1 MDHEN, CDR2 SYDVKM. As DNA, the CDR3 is TGTGCCAGCCATTTCTACAGGGGGGGTAGCGGACGGAGGTCCCATGGGGAGCAGTACTTC. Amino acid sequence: CASHFYRGGSGRRSHGEQYF.

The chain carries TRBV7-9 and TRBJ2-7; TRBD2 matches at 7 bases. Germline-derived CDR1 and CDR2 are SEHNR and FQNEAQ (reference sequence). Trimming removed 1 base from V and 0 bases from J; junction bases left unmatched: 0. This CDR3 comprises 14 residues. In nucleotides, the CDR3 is TGTGCCAGCAGCTTAGGGGGGGGCTCCTACGAGCAGTACTTC. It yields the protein CASSLGGGSYEQYF.

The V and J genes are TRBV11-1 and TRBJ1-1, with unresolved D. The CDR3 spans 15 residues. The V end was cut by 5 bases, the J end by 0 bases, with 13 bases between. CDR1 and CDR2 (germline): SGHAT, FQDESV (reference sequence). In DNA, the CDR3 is TGTGCCAGCAGCCCAACGCGGAGGATGAACACTGAAGCTTTCTTT. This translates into CASSPTRRMNTEAFF.

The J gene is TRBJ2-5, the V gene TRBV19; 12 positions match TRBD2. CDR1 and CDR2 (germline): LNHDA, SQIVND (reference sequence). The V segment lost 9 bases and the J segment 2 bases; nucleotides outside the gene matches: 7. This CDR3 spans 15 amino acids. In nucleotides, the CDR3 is TGTGCCAGCAGCCGGGGGACTAGCGGGCAAGAGACCCAGTACTTC. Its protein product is CASSRGTSGQETQYF. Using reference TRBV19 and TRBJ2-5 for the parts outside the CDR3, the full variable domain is DGGITQSPKYLFRKEGQNVTLSCEQNLNHDAMYWYRQDPGQGLRLIYYSQIVNDFQKGDIAEGYSVSREKKESFPLTVTSAQKNPTAFYLCASSRGTSGQETQYFGPGTRLLVL.

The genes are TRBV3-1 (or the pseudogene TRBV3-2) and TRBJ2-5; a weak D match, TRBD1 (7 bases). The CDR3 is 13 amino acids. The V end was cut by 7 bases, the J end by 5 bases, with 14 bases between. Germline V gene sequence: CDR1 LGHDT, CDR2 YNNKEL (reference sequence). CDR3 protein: CASTQGGWETQYF. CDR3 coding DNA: TGTGCCAGCACTCAGGGGGGTTGGGAGACCCAGTACTTC.

In DNA, the CDR3 is TGTGCCAGCAGTGAACAGTATAATGAAAAACTGTTTTTT. Amino acid sequence: CASSEQYNEKLFF. This chain links TRBV12-3 or TRBV12-4 with TRBJ1-4, with D unclear. The CDR3 length is 13 residues. V lost 5 bases to trimming and J lost 4 bases, with 8 bases between them.

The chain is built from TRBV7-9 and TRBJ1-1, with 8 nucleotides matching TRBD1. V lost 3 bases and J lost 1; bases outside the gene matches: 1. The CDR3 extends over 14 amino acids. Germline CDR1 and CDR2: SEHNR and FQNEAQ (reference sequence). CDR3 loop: CASSFQGANTEAFF. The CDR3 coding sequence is TGTGCCAGCAGCTTTCAGGGGGCGAACACTGAAGCTTTCTTT.

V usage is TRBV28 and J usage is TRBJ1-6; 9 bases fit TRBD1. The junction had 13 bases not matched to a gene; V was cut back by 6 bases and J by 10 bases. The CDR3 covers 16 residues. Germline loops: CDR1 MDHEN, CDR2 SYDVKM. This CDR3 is CASSSPAGQGKSPLHF. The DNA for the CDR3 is TGTGCCAGCAGCTCCCCCGCGGGACAGGGCAAATCACCCCTCCACTTT.

CDR3 protein: CASSPRTGGDEQFF. Here the CDR3 DNA reads TGCGCCAGCAGCCCCCGGACTGGGGGCGATGAGCAGTTCTTC. This chain joins TRBV5-1 and TRBJ2-1, with D perhaps TRBD1 (6 bases). From germline, CDR1 is SGHRS and CDR2 YFSETQ. V was trimmed by 4 bases and J by 8 bases, leaving 16 bases between them. There are 14 residues in the CDR3.